A selection of T cell receptor beta chains follows, all from one sample in a study of blood T cell repertoires in COVID-19. Sequencing was performed with immunoSEQ multiplex PCR; in TCRdb, only in-frame clones are kept and a portion is missing. The data contain some 130,000 clones, almost 85% of them singletons. The sample comprised peripheral blood. These receptors came from a human donor in a cohort sampled during active COVID-19. The CDR3 runs from the conserved cysteine through the conserved F or W. The D gene is left open where the match is weak. The listing skips clone size in some rows; elsewhere it reads once, few, many or a size class.

v_call	d_call	clone_size	j_call	cdr3_aa	cdr3_nt
TRBV28	-	-	TRBJ1-1	CASTLANTEAFF	TGTGCCAGCACTTTGGCGAACACTGAAGCTTTCTTT
TRBV7-3	-	once	TRBJ2-3	CASSLGPGTDTQYF	TGTGCCAGCAGCTTAGGCCCCGGCACAGATACGCAGTATTTT
TRBV5-1	TRBD1	-	TRBJ2-7	CASSRTGGVDEQYF	TGCGCCAGCAGCAGGACAGGGGGGGTCGACGAGCAGTACTTC
TRBV12-3/TRBV12-4	-	-	TRBJ1-1	CASSSHSNTEAFF	TGTGCCAGCAGTTCTCACTCGAACACTGAAGCTTTCTTT
TRBV7-9	TRBD1	few	TRBJ2-5	CASSFSRLQDRLETQYF	TGTGCCAGCAGCTTTAGTCGTCTGCAGGACAGGTTGGAGACCCAGTACTTC
TRBV18	-	-	TRBJ2-1	CASSPAGYGEQFF	TGTGCCAGCTCACCAGCCGGGTACGGTGAGCAGTTCTTC
TRBV12-3/TRBV12-4	-	-	TRBJ1-5	CASRHDSNQPQHF	TGTGCCAGCAGACACGATAGCAATCAGCCCCAGCATTTT
TRBV6-6	TRBD1	once	TRBJ1-5	CASSYQGTGGFQPQHF	TGTGCCAGCAGTTACCAGGGGACAGGGGGCTTTCAGCCCCAGCATTTT
TRBV4-1	TRBD1	-	TRBJ2-7	CASSQGGQGTYEQYF	TGCGCCAGCAGCCAGGGCGGACAGGGAACTTACGAGCAGTACTTC
TRBV6-4	-	-	TRBJ2-2	CASRLGGTHGELFF	TGTGCCAGCAGACTTGGGGGGACCCACGGGGAGCTGTTTTTT